This T cell receptor (beta chain) was captured in a study of early T cells in non-severe SARS-CoV-2 infection. Across the whole study: RNA in bulk from unsorted whole blood was sequenced, and chains were unpaired.

Remarks on this clonotype: Antigen unknown.

Overall study results and limits: Reliance on VDJdb matching favored anti-spike CD8 responses; private and CD4 specificities were missed.

V shed 4 bases and J shed 7 bases, with 7 bases lying between them. CDR3 length: 12 residues. CDR1 is SGHTA, CDR2 FQGTGA, per germline. MiXCR was run by TCRdb on the 5' RACE reads, yielding one entry per CDR3 protein. The sample comprises about 69,000 distinct CDR3 sequences, about 9.4% of which are singletons, and 5.9% rests with the top ten. V gene TRBV7-3 combines with J gene TRBJ2-2; unclear D gene. The origin of this receptor is an adult who was a healthcare worker with PCR-confirmed SARS-CoV-2 infection or an uninfected control (not recorded which). The sample comprised whole blood. This CDR3 is CASSSPFGELFF. The DNA for the CDR3 is TGTGCCAGCAGCTCCCCCTTCGGGGAGCTGTTTTTT.